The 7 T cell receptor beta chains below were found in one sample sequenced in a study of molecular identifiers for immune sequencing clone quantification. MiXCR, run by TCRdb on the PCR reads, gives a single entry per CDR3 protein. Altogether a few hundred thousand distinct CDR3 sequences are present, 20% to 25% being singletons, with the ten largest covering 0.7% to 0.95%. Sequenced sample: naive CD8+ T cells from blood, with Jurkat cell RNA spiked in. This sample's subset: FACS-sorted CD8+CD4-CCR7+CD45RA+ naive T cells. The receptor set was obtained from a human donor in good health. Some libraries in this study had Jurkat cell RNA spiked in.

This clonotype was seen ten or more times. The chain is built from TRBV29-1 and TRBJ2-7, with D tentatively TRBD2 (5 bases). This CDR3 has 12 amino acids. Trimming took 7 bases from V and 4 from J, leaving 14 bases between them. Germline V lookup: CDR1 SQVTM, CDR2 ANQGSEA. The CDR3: CSAEGYCYEQYF. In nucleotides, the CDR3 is TGCAGCGCCGAGGGTTATTGTTACGAGCAGTACTTC.

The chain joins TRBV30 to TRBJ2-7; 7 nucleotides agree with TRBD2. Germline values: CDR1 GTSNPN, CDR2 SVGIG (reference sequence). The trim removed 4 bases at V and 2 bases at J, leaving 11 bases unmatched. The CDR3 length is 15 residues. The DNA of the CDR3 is TGTGCCTGGACCACCTGGGGGGGAGTCGCCTACGAGCAGTACTTC. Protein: CAWTTWGGVAYEQYF.

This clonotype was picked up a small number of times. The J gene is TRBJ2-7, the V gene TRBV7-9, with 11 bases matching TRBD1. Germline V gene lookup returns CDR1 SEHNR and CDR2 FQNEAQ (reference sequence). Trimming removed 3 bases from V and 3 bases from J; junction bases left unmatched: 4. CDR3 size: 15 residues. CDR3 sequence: CASSFGDRGDYEQYF. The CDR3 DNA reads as TGTGCCAGCAGCTTCGGGGACAGGGGGGACTACGAGCAGTACTTC.

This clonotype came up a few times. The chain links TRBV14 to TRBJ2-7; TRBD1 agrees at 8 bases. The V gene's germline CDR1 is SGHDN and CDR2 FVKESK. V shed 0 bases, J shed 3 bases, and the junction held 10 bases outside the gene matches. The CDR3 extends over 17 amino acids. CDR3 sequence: CASSQEGPTGDNYEQYF. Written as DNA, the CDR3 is TGTGCCAGCAGCCAAGAGGGACCGACAGGGGACAACTACGAGCAGTACTTC.

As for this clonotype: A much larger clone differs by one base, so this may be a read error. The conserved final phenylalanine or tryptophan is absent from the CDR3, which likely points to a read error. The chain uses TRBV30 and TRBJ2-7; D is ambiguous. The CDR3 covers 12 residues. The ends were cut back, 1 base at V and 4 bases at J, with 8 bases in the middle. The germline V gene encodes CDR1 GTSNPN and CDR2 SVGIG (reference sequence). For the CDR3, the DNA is TGTGCCTGGAGTGCGGCCGGGTACGAGCAGTACCTC. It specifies CAWSAAGYEQYL.

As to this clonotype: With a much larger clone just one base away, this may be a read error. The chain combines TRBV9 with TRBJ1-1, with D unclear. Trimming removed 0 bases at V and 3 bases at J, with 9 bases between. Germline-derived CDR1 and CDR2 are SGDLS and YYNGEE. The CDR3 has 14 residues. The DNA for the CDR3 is TGTGCCAGCAGCGTAGGTCTGGGTGACACTGAAGCTTTCTTT. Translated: CASSVGLGDTEAFF.

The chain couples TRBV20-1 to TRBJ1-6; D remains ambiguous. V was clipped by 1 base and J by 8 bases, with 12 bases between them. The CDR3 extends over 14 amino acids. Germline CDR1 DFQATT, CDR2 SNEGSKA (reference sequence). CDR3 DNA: TGCAGTGCTAGAGCAGGCTCGCTATATTCACCCCTCCACTTT. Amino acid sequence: CSARAGSLYSPLHF.